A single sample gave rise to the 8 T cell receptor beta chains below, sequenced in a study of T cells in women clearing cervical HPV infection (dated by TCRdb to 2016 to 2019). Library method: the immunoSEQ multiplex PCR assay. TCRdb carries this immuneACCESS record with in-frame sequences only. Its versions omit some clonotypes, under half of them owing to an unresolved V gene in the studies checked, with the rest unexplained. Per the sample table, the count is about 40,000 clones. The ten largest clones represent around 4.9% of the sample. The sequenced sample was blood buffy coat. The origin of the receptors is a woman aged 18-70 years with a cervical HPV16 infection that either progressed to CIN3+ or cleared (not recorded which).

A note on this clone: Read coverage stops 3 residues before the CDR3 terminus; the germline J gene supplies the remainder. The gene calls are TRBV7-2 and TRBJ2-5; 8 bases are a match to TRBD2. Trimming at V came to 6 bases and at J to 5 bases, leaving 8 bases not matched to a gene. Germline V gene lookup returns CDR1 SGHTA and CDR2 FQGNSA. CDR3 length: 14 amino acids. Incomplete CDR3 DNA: TGTGCCAGCAGTTTCGCCGGGACTAGGGAGACC. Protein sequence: CASSFAGTRET. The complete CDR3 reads CASSFAGTRETQYF.

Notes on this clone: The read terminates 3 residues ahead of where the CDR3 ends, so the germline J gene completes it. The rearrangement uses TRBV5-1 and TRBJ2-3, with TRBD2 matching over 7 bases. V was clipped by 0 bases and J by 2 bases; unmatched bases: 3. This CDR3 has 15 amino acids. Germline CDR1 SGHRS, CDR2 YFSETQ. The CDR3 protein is CASSLGDYSTDTQYF. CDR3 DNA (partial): TGCGCCAGCAGCTTGGGGGACTATTCCACAGATACG.

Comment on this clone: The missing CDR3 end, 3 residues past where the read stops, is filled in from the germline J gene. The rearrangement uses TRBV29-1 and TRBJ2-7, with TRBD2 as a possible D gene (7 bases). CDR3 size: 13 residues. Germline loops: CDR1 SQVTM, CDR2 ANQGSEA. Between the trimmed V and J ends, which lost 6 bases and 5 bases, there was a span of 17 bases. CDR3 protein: CSVSTGRGDEQYF. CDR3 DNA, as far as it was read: TGCAGCGTCTCGACAGGCCGGGGGGACGAG.

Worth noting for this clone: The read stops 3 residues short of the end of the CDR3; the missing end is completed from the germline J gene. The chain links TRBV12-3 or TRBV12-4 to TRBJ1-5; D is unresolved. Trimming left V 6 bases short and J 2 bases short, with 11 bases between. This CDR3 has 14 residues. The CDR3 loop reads CASSSQTGNQPQHF. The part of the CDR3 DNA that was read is TGTGCCAGCAGCTCCCAAACGGGCAATCAGCCC.

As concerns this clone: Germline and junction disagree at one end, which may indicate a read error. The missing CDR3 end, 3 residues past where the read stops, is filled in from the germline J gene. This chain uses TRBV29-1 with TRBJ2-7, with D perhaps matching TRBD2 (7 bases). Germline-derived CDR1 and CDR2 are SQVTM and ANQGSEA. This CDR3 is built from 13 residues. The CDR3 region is CGVSTGRGDEQYF. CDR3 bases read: TGCGGCGTCTCGACAGGCCGGGGGGACGAG.

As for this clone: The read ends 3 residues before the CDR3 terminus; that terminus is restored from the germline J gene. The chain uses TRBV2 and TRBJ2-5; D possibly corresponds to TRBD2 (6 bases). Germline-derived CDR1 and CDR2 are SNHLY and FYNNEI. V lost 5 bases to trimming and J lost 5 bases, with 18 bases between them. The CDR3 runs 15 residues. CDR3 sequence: CASSPRGGEVETQYF. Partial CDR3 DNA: TGTGCCAGCAGTCCCCGCGGCGGGGAAGTGGAGACC.

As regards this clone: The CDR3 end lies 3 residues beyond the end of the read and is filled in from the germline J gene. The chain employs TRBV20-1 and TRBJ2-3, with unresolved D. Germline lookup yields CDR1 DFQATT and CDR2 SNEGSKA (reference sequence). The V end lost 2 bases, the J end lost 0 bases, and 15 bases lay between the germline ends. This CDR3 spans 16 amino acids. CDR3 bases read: TGCAGTGCTAGACCCGACACGACCTGGAGCACAGATACG. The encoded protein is CSARPDTTWSTDT. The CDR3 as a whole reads CSARPDTTWSTDTQYF.

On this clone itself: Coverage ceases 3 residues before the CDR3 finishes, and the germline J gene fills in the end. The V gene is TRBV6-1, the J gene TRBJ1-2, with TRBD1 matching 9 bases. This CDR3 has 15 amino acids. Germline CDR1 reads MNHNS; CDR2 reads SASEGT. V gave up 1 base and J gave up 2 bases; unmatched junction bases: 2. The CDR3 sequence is CASSEVTGGNYGYTF. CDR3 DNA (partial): TGTGCCAGCAGTGAAGTAACAGGGGGCAACTATGGC.